Shown below are 17 T cell receptor beta chains from a single sample sequenced in a study of T cell responses to AZD1222 COVID-19 vaccine. Method: immunoSEQ multiplex PCR; TCRdb's copy keeps in-frame clones and lacks some. The table lists roughly 150,000 clones, about 92% of them singletons. The sequences come from peripheral blood, collected 28 days after the second AZD1222 dose. The receptors here all came from an adult who received the AZD1222 COVID-19 vaccine.

The J gene is TRBJ2-7, the V gene TRBV23-1, with a tentative D call TRBD1 (6 bases). TRBV23-1 carries the ORF label, with uncertain function. Trimming left V 6 bases short and J 5 bases short, with 23 bases between. This CDR3 spans 16 amino acids. The CDR3 DNA reads TGCGCCAGCAGCCAGGGGTGGGGGCCGCACAGGAACGAGCAGTACTTC. Protein: CASSQGWGPHRNEQYF.

The rearrangement uses TRBV2 and TRBJ1-2; no reliable D call. The length of the CDR3 is 12 residues. Between the trimmed V and J ends, which lost 6 bases and 2 bases, there was a span of 7 bases. Germline CDR1 reads SNHLY; CDR2 reads FYNNEI. The CDR3 protein is CASRAQNYGYTF. The DNA for the CDR3 is TGTGCCAGCAGGGCGCAGAACTATGGCTACACCTTC.

This clone came up once. The rearrangement joins TRBV7-2 to TRBJ2-3, with 9 bases fitting TRBD2. This CDR3 spans 16 amino acids. V gave up 5 bases and J gave up 8 bases; unmatched junction bases: 14. Germline lookup yields CDR1 SGHTA and CDR2 FQGNSA. CDR3 coding DNA: TGTGCCAGCAGCCAACACCTAGCGGGGAGTTTTGGTACGCAGTATTTT. Residues: CASSQHLAGSFGTQYF. The whole variable domain, remainder taken from reference TRBV7-2 and TRBJ2-3, is GAGVSQSPSNKVTEKGKDVELRCDPISGHTALYWYRQSLGQGLEFLIYFQGNSAPDKSGLPSDRFSAERTGGSVSTLTIQRTQQEDSAVYLCASSQHLAGSFGTQYFGPGTRLTVL.

V usage is TRBV28 and J usage is TRBJ1-2; D remains ambiguous. Trimming removed 3 bases at V and 7 bases at J, with 9 bases between. Germline CDR1 is MDHEN and CDR2 is SYDVKM. This CDR3 is built from 12 residues. The CDR3 reads CASSLSGSGYTF. The CDR3 DNA is TGTGCCAGCAGTTTGTCGGGGAGTGGCTACACCTTC.

The chain has TRBV30 and TRBJ1-4; possibly TRBD1 for D (5 bases). V lost 2 bases to trimming and J lost 7 bases, with 14 bases between them. The CDR3 runs 14 residues. Germline lookup yields CDR1 GTSNPN and CDR2 SVGIG (reference sequence). This chain's CDR3 is CAWSNAGFGEKLFF. The DNA for the CDR3 is TGTGCCTGGAGTAACGCAGGGTTTGGTGAAAAACTGTTTTTT.

The rearrangement uses TRBV11-2 and TRBJ2-1, with 7 nucleotides matching TRBD2. V shed 4 bases, J shed 2 bases, and the junction held 2 bases outside the gene matches. Germline assignment: CDR1 SGHAT and CDR2 FQNNGV. This CDR3 is 14 amino acids long. DNA of the CDR3: TGTGCCAGCAGCTCGAGCGGGACCTACAATGAGCAGTTCTTC. This codes for CASSSSGTYNEQFF. The whole variable domain, filled in from reference TRBV11-2 and TRBJ2-1, reads EAGVAQSPRYKIIEKRQSVAFWCNPISGHATLYWYQQILGQGPKLLIQFQNNGVVDDSQLPKDRFSAERLKGVDSTLKIQPAKLEDSAVYLCASSSSGTYNEQFFGPGTRLTVL.

The V gene is TRBV5-5, the J gene TRBJ1-1; D gene uncertain. The CDR3 is 13 amino acids. Germline lookup yields CDR1 SGHKS and CDR2 YYEKEE (reference sequence). Trimming left V 2 bases short and J 4 bases short, with 9 bases between. The CDR3 protein is CASSFDERTEAFF. The CDR3 bases are TGTGCCAGCAGCTTCGATGAGCGCACTGAAGCTTTCTTT. Full variable domain (outside the CDR3, taken from reference TRBV5-5 and TRBJ1-1): DAGVTQSPTHLIKTRGQQVTLRCSPISGHKSVSWYQQVLGQGPQFIFQYYEKEERGRGNFPDRFSARQFPNYSSELNVNALLLGDSALYLCASSFDERTEAFFGQGTRLTVV.

The V gene is TRBV10-3, the J gene TRBJ2-3, with TRBD2 matching 12 bases. V lost 6 bases, J lost 0 bases, and 10 bases stayed unmatched. CDR1 is ENHRY and CDR2 is SYGVKD in the germline V gene. The length of the CDR3 is 18 residues. The CDR3 nucleotides are TGTGCCATCAGCGCGACTAGCGGGAGCCTACTTAGCACAGATACGCAGTATTTT. It yields the protein CAISATSGSLLSTDTQYF.

V gene TRBV6-2 or TRBV6-3 combines with J gene TRBJ1-1; 7 positions match TRBD1. Trimming at V came to 7 bases and at J to 4 bases, leaving 9 bases not matched to a gene. The germline CDR1 and CDR2 sequences are MNHEY and SVGEGT. The CDR3 sequence is 14 residues long. The CDR3 loop reads CASNPTGKSTEAFF. Here the CDR3 DNA reads TGTGCCAGCAACCCGACAGGGAAAAGCACTGAAGCTTTCTTT.

The CDR3 here is CASSLDLTLAYGKLFF. Written as DNA, the CDR3 is TGTGCCAGCAGCTTAGATCTGACCCTAGCCTACGGGAAACTGTTTTTT. This rearrangement joins TRBV11-2 to TRBJ1-4; no clear D. Germline V gene data show CDR1 as SGHAT and CDR2 as FQNNGV. This CDR3 is built from 16 residues. Trimming shortened V by 0 bases and J by 11 bases, and 19 bases separated the two germline ends.

The gene calls are TRBV6-5 and TRBJ2-1; no firm D call. There are 15 residues in the CDR3. Germline assignment: CDR1 MNHEY and CDR2 SVGAGI. V was cut by 5 bases and J by 1 base, with 12 bases left in between. The CDR3 nucleotides are TGTGCCAGCAGTAGTCGTCCGGAATCCTACAATGAGCAGTTCTTC. Its protein product is CASSSRPESYNEQFF.

The V and J genes are TRBV6-5 and TRBJ2-7; 13 bases line up with TRBD2. The CDR3 runs 16 residues. CDR1 and CDR2 from the germline V gene are MNHEY and SVGAGI. V shed 4 bases, J shed 0 bases, and the junction held 3 bases outside the gene matches. CDR3 sequence (DNA): TGTGCCAGCAGTTTACTAGCGGGGGGGATCTCCTACGAGCAGTACTTC. The encoded protein is CASSLLAGGISYEQYF.

This clone was seen a single time. The rearrangement uses TRBV2 and TRBJ1-3; a possible D gene is TRBD1 (5 bases). The CDR3 is made up of 18 amino acids. The germline CDR1 and CDR2 sequences are SNHLY and FYNNEI. V was cut by 7 bases and J by 0 bases, with 22 bases left in between. CDR3 sequence: CASNADSYIRASGNTIYF. As DNA, the CDR3 is TGTGCCAGCAATGCCGACTCATATATCAGGGCCTCTGGAAACACCATATATTTT.

The chain links TRBV6-1 to TRBJ1-2, with a weak D call TRBD1 (5 bases). Deletions cut 2 bases from V and 10 bases from J, with 14 bases between. CDR1 is MNHNS, CDR2 SASEGT, per germline. The CDR3 consists of 13 residues. CDR3 DNA sequence: TGTGCCAGCAGTGAAAGCCAGGGCCGAGCCTACACCTTC. Translation gives CASSESQGRAYTF.

The chain is built from TRBV5-1 and TRBJ2-3; D is uncertain. With 2 bases removed from V and 4 bases from J, the gap between germline ends came to 11 bases. The CDR3 contains 14 residues. Germline CDR1 reads SGHRS; CDR2 reads YFSETQ. The CDR3 DNA follows: TGCGCCAGCAGCTTTTTTCTCCCCGCAGATACGCAGTATTTT. This codes for CASSFFLPADTQYF. The entire variable domain, with the rest obtained from reference TRBV5-1 and TRBJ2-3, is as follows: KAGVTQTPRYLIKTRGQQVTLSCSPISGHRSVSWYQQTPGQGLQFLFEYFSETQRNKGNFPGRFSGRQFSNSRSEMNVSTLELGDSALYLCASSFFLPADTQYFGPGTRLTVL.

This clone is a singleton in its sample. The genes are TRBV28 and TRBJ1-2, with TRBD1 matching 10 bases. Unmatched junction bases numbered 17, after V lost 11 bases and J lost 5 bases. Germline V gene data show CDR1 as MDHEN and CDR2 as SYDVKM. This CDR3 is built from 16 residues. Here the CDR3 reads CAYRDRGRELLYGYTF. CDR3 in DNA: TGTGCCTACCGGGACAGGGGAAGGGAGCTACTATATGGCTACACCTTC.

This chain uses TRBV24-1 with TRBJ2-5; D possibly uses TRBD1 or TRBD2 (5 bases each). CDR1 KGHDR and CDR2 SFDVKD come from the germline V gene. Trimming removed 5 bases from V and 5 bases from J, with 17 bases in between. The CDR3 totals 15 residues. The CDR3 loop is CATSGDRGPTETQYF. The CDR3 DNA follows: TGTGCCACCAGTGGGGACCGTGGGCCGACGGAGACCCAGTACTTC.